This T cell receptor beta chain was retrieved from a study of shared clonotypes between healthy human individuals. General study findings and limits: Only blood samples were collected, and tissue repertoires likely differ.

This clone occurred once. Its antigen is not identified. Assay used: immunoSEQ multiplex PCR; TCRdb lists only in-frame clones, some missing. The table includes millions of clones, 93% detected once. Unmatched junction bases numbered 7, after V lost 3 bases and J lost 6 bases. CDR1 and CDR2 (germline): ENHRY, SYGVKD. The CDR3 is 15 amino acids. Each sample came from a Caucasian adult donor living in Nashville, Tennessee. The sample was naive CD4+ T cells from PBMCs. Subset defined: CD45RA+ positively selected. This clonotype originated in a man between 18 and 29 years old in good health. Some clones in this sample may be carry-over from other donors' samples. The chain combines TRBV10-3 with TRBJ2-1; 8 bases fit TRBD2. The CDR3 here is CAISETAGGGNEQFF. CDR3 in DNA: TGTGCCATCAGTGAAACGGCGGGAGGCGGCAATGAGCAGTTCTTC.